Below, 30 T cell receptor beta chains from the same sample are listed, as sequenced in a study of cytomegalovirus exposure and HLA in healthy donors. The PCR ran on 60 Vbeta and 13 Jbeta primers. The assay was immunoSEQ multiplex PCR, and TCRdb's table has in-frame clones only and misses some. The sample yields approximately 150,000 clones, 72% seen once. The sample taken for sequencing was PBMCs. The source is a man aged 40-49 years in good health and CMV-seronegative.

The CDR3 spells CASSLVTPGETQYF. CDR3 DNA sequence: TGTGCCAGCAGCTTAGTAACACCGGGGGAGACCCAGTACTTC. The chain combines TRBV7-2 with TRBJ2-5; TRBD2 is a possible D gene (5 bases). V lost 1 base to trimming and J lost 5 bases, with 11 bases between them. This CDR3 contains 14 residues. Germline V gene data show CDR1 as SGHTA and CDR2 as FQGNSA.

The rearrangement uses TRBV18 and TRBJ1-1, with 9 bases that match TRBD1. There are 16 residues in the CDR3. Trimming took 2 bases from V and 1 from J; bases not matched to a gene: 5. In germline, CDR1 is KGHSH, CDR2 LQKENI. As DNA, the CDR3 is TGTGCCAGCTCACCATACAGGGGGCGTTCGAACACTGAAGCTTTCTTT. Translated, it gives CASSPYRGRSNTEAFF. The full variable domain, its missing parts supplied by reference TRBV18 and TRBJ1-1, is NAGVMQNPRHLVRRRGQEARLRCSPMKGHSHVYWYRQLPEEGLKFMVYLQKENIIDESGMPKERFSAEFPKEGPSILRIQQVVRGDSAAYFCASSPYRGRSNTEAFFGQGTRLTVV.

This clone was counted a few times. The chain carries TRBV19 and TRBJ2-1; 11 bases fit TRBD1. The CDR3 runs to 15 residues. Germline CDR1 is LNHDA and CDR2 is SQIVND (reference sequence). V lost 5 bases, J lost 10 bases, and 10 bases stayed unmatched. The DNA of the CDR3 is TGTGCCAGTAGTCCTCAAGCGGGGACAGGGGGAGAGCAGTTCTTC. Its translation: CASSPQAGTGGEQFF.

V usage is TRBV19 and J usage is TRBJ2-7; 8 bases are shared with TRBD1. V lost 5 bases and J lost 1; bases outside the gene matches: 7. Germline CDR1 is LNHDA and CDR2 is SQIVND (reference sequence). CDR3 length: 15 residues. In DNA, the CDR3 is TGTGCCAGTAGTTCAAGGGGGACAGGTTCCTACGAGCAGTACTTC. Translating it yields CASSSRGTGSYEQYF.

The chain has TRBV2 and TRBJ1-3, with a possible D match to TRBD1 (6 bases). Germline V CDR1 and CDR2: SNHLY, FYNNEI. Trimming removed 8 bases at V and 0 bases at J, with 11 bases between. The CDR3 covers 14 residues. The CDR3 loop is CASQGQYSGNTIYF. DNA for the CDR3: TGTGCCAGCCAGGGGCAGTACTCTGGAAACACCATATATTTT.

The chain couples TRBV7-9 to TRBJ1-6; D gene unclear. V was clipped by 1 base and J by 0 bases, with 7 bases between them. This CDR3 has 16 amino acids. Germline values: CDR1 SEHNR, CDR2 FQNEAQ (reference sequence). The chain's CDR3 is CASSLGSFSYNSPLHF. The CDR3 coding sequence is TGTGCCAGCAGCTTAGGTTCATTCTCCTATAATTCACCCCTCCACTTT.

V and J are TRBV27 and TRBJ2-2, with a tentative D call TRBD1 (6 bases). The CDR3 spans 14 residues. V was trimmed by 7 bases and J by 1 base, leaving 10 bases between them. Germline lookup yields CDR1 MNHEY and CDR2 SMNVEV (reference sequence). This CDR3 is CASTMGQNTGELFF. For the CDR3, the DNA is TGTGCCAGCACCATGGGACAGAACACCGGGGAGCTGTTTTTT.

This clone appeared a single time. CDR3 residues: CASSLVRGTDTQYF. The DNA of the CDR3 is TGTGCCAGCAGCTTGGTCCGGGGCACAGATACGCAGTATTTT. The rearrangement links TRBV5-4 to TRBJ2-3; D ambiguous. Germline V lookup: CDR1 SGHNT, CDR2 YYREEE (reference sequence). Deletions cut 0 bases from V and 1 base from J, with 6 bases between. This CDR3 is 14 amino acids long.

V usage is TRBV4-1 and J usage is TRBJ2-3; tentatively, D is TRBD2 (5 bases). The germline V gene has CDR1 MGHRA and CDR2 YSYEKL. The CDR3 covers 16 residues. The germline V and J ends were trimmed by 0 bases and 1 base, with 11 bases remaining between them. CDR3 in amino acids: CASSQDRGSGTDTQYF. CDR3 in DNA: TGCGCCAGCAGCCAAGATCGGGGATCCGGCACAGATACGCAGTATTTT.

The chain links TRBV6-5 to TRBJ2-2; D not resolved. CDR1 and CDR2 (germline): MNHEY, SVGAGI. The ends were cut back, 6 bases at V and 6 bases at J, with 5 bases in the middle. The CDR3 length is 11 residues. CDR3: CASSVAGELFF. CDR3 nucleotides: TGTGCCAGCAGCGTAGCCGGGGAGCTGTTTTTT.

V and J are TRBV19 and TRBJ2-1; 13 nucleotides agree with TRBD2. The V and J ends lost 5 bases and 0 bases, in that order; junction bases with no gene match: 7. The CDR3 is 18 amino acids. Germline loops: CDR1 LNHDA, CDR2 SQIVND (reference sequence). CDR3 sequence (DNA): TGTGCCAGTAGTCCCCTGACTAGCGGGGGGAGCTCCTACAATGAGCAGTTCTTC. It codes for CASSPLTSGGSSYNEQFF.

The chain uses TRBV21-1 and TRBJ1-2; the table's D call of TRBD1 was not tested on the DNA. TRBV21-1 is a pseudogene locus. The CDR3 contains 20 residues. The CDR3 here is CASSKVRFRQAKSRMDGYTF. In nucleotides, the CDR3 is TGTGCCAGCAGCAAAGTTAGGTTTCGACAGGCAAAATCCCGAATGGATGGCTACACCTTC.

This chain connects TRBV5-4 to TRBJ1-6; D possibly corresponds to TRBD1 (5 bases). CDR1 and CDR2 from the germline V gene are SGHNT and YYREEE (reference sequence). Between the trimmed V and J ends, which lost 4 bases and 9 bases, there was a span of 14 bases. The CDR3 contains 14 residues. The DNA for the CDR3 is TGTGCCAGCAGCATCCAGGGTCTTAGTTCACCCCTCCACTTT. It codes for CASSIQGLSSPLHF.

Turning to this clone: A read error may account for a junction end that differs from germline. The V and J genes are TRBV27 and TRBJ1-5; D unresolved. The CDR3 loop spans 16 amino acids. Germline V CDR1 and CDR2: MNHEY, SMNVEV (reference sequence). As DNA, the CDR3 is TGTGCCGGCAGTTCCTCCTACCCGGGTAGCGGGCAGCCCCAGCATTTT. It codes for CAGSSSYPGSGQPQHF.

The chain carries TRBV5-3 and TRBJ2-1; TRBD1 matches at 12 bases. TRBV5-3 is an ORF; its function is uncertain. The V gene end was trimmed by 7 bases and the J gene end by 3 bases; junction bases not matched to a gene: 8. This CDR3 has 16 amino acids. CDR3 sequence: CARPRGQGACYNEQFF. CDR3 coding DNA: TGTGCCAGACCCCGGGGACAGGGGGCCTGCTACAATGAGCAGTTCTTC.

The chain joins TRBV7-6 to TRBJ2-7; possible D gene TRBD1, 5 bases. Germline V gives CDR1 SGHVS, CDR2 FNYEAQ. Trimming pared 0 bases from V and 2 bases from J, leaving 8 bases between. This CDR3 is 14 amino acids long. The CDR3: CASSLAQGPYEQYF. CDR3 nucleotide sequence: TGTGCCAGCAGCTTAGCCCAGGGTCCCTACGAGCAGTACTTC.

This clone was seen a few times. The chain couples TRBV5-1 to TRBJ2-2; 9 bases align to TRBD1. Germline CDR1 reads SGHRS; CDR2 reads YFSETQ. Losses at the gene ends were 0 bases for V and 7 bases for J; bases not matched to a gene: 7. The CDR3 spans 16 residues. The DNA of the CDR3 is TGCGCCAGCAGCTTGGCCGGGACAGGGCGGCACGGGGAGCTGTTTTTT. Protein product: CASSLAGTGRHGELFF.

Comments on this clone: Within the sample, other DNA sequences also encode this same CDR3. V usage is TRBV9 and J usage is TRBJ2-7; 10 nucleotides match TRBD2. V gave up 3 bases and J gave up 3 bases; unmatched junction bases: 3. The germline V gene has CDR1 SGDLS and CDR2 YYNGEE. The CDR3 is 14 amino acids. The CDR3 DNA sequence: TGTGCCAGCAGCGCCGGACTAGCGGACTACGAGCAGTACTTC. Translation: CASSAGLADYEQYF.

The gene calls are TRBV29-1 and TRBJ2-5; 7 bases line up with TRBD1. This CDR3 is 13 amino acids long. Germline CDR1 SQVTM, CDR2 ANQGSEA. Trimming at V came to 7 bases and at J to 1 base, leaving 6 bases not matched to a gene. CDR3 loop: CSGATGAQETQYF. The CDR3 coding sequence is TGCAGCGGAGCTACAGGGGCCCAAGAGACCCAGTACTTC.

The chain uses TRBV5-4 and TRBJ2-3, with TRBD1 matching over 9 bases. J was trimmed by 6 bases and V by 4 bases; bases with no gene match: 6. CDR1 and CDR2 from the germline V gene are SGHNT and YYREEE (reference sequence). The CDR3 has 14 amino acids. The CDR3 protein is CASSTQGARDTQYF. Here the CDR3 DNA reads TGTGCCAGCAGCACACAGGGGGCGCGGGATACGCAGTATTTT.

The chain is built from TRBV2 and TRBJ2-7; D ambiguous. This CDR3 has 15 amino acids. Germline V gives CDR1 SNHLY, CDR2 FYNNEI. V shed 6 bases and J shed 0 bases, with 15 bases lying between them. The CDR3 bases are TGTGCCAGCAGGAACGTCCTAGATAGCTCCTACGAGCAGTACTTC. Its protein is CASRNVLDSSYEQYF. Supplemented by reference TRBV2 and TRBJ2-7, the full variable domain reads EPEVTQTPSHQVTQMGQEVILRCVPISNHLYFYWYRQILGQKVEFLVSFYNNEISEKSEIFDDQFSVERPDGSNFTLKIRSTKLEDSAMYFCASRNVLDSSYEQYFGPGTRLTVT.

J is TRBJ1-3 and V is TRBV6-1; 8 nucleotides align to TRBD1. CDR3 size: 13 residues. Per the germline V gene, CDR1 is MNHNS and CDR2 is SASEGT. The ends lost 7 bases at V and 5 bases at J; junction bases unmatched: 4. In DNA form, the CDR3 reads TGTGCCAGCAAAGGACAGGGCAGAAACACCATATATTTT. The encoded protein is CASKGQGRNTIYF.

The V call is TRBV25-1, the J call TRBJ1-1; weak D call: TRBD1 (5 bases). The CDR3 spans 15 residues. Germline-derived CDR1 and CDR2 are MGHDK and SYGVNS. V lost 4 bases and J 5 bases, leaving 17 bases between the germline ends. DNA for the CDR3: TGTGCCAGCAGTGGAGGCGCAGGGTGGTGGACTGAAGCTTTCTTT. Translated: CASSGGAGWWTEAFF.

The table lists this clone with a count of one. V usage is TRBV9 and J usage is TRBJ1-1; D gene unclear. CDR1 is SGDLS, CDR2 YYNGEE, per germline. Trimming removed 0 bases at V and 0 bases at J, with 6 bases between. This CDR3 spans 14 amino acids. CDR3 region: CASSVDGVNTEAFF. The CDR3 DNA sequence: TGTGCCAGCAGCGTAGATGGAGTGAACACTGAAGCTTTCTTT.

This chain links TRBV5-1 with TRBJ2-2, with a possible D match to TRBD1 (6 bases). Trimming stripped 1 base from V and 2 bases from J, with 9 bases between. The CDR3 runs to 15 residues. The germline V gene has CDR1 SGHRS and CDR2 YFSETQ. DNA of the CDR3: TGCGCCAGCAGCTTGAGACAGGACAACACCGGGGAGCTGTTTTTT. Protein product: CASSLRQDNTGELFF.

This chain links TRBV27 with TRBJ2-7, with 7 nucleotides matching TRBD2. Germline loops: CDR1 MNHEY, CDR2 SMNVEV (reference sequence). The CDR3 sequence is 14 residues long. V was pared by 6 bases and J by 2 bases, with 7 bases of the junction left unmatched. Here the CDR3 reads CASRRTSAAYEQYF. For the CDR3, the DNA is TGTGCCAGCAGGCGGACTAGTGCCGCCTACGAGCAGTACTTC.

In this sample, this clone turned up a few times. CDR3 in amino acids: CASSLGLVLDEQFF. The CDR3 bases are TGCGCCAGCAGCTTAGGACTAGTTTTGGATGAGCAGTTCTTC. This chain links TRBV5-1 with TRBJ2-1; 7 bases agree with TRBD2. With 2 bases clipped from V and 8 bases from J, the junction kept 7 bases outside the gene matches. CDR1 SGHRS and CDR2 YFSETQ come from the germline V gene. This CDR3 has 14 residues.

This clone was seen just once. The chain joins TRBV28 to TRBJ2-7, with TRBD1 as a possible D gene (7 bases). CDR1 MDHEN and CDR2 SYDVKM come from the germline V gene. Trimming pared 2 bases from V and 6 bases from J, leaving 11 bases between. This CDR3 comprises 13 residues. CDR3 in amino acids: CASSLPGGPEQYF. The CDR3 DNA reads as TGTGCCAGCAGTTTACCAGGGGGGCCCGAGCAGTACTTC. The whole variable domain, filled in from reference TRBV28 and TRBJ2-7, reads DVKVTQSSRYLVKRTGEKVFLECVQDMDHENMFWYRQDPGLGLRLIYFSYDVKMKEKGDIPEGYSVSREKKERFSLILESASTNQTSMYLCASSLPGGPEQYFGPGTRLTVT.

This chain uses TRBV5-4 with TRBJ1-3, with 8 bases fitting TRBD1. This CDR3 has 14 amino acids. Germline lookup yields CDR1 SGHNT and CDR2 YYREEE (reference sequence). The V segment lost 9 bases and the J segment 4 bases; nucleotides outside the gene matches: 9. The CDR3 bases are TGTGCCACCCAGGACAGGGCGGGAGGAAACACCATATATTTT. Amino acid sequence: CATQDRAGGNTIYF.

The rearrangement uses TRBV27 and TRBJ1-3, with 8 bases identical to TRBD1. The CDR3 sequence is 15 residues long. Germline lookup yields CDR1 MNHEY and CDR2 SMNVEV (reference sequence). With 4 bases clipped from V and 8 bases from J, the junction kept 10 bases outside the gene matches. CDR3: CASSSQGVFGDTIYF. The CDR3 DNA follows: TGTGCCAGCAGTTCACAGGGGGTGTTCGGGGACACCATATATTTT.